This entry concerns a single TCR beta chain. As yet, its antigen is unknown. These data come from a study of OX40 agonist ivuxolimab in advanced cancers. Study overall: Six ivuxolimab dose levels, 0.01 to 10 mg/kg, were given intravenously every 2 weeks. Study-wide results and limits: Researchers did not establish what antigens the expanded peripheral T cells target.

Some clones are missing from TCRdb's copy, which holds only in-frame ones; the method was immunoSEQ multiplex PCR. The table has 75,000 to 90,000 clones, less than 95% seen once; the top ten hold 8.4%. The CDR3 length is 16 residues. Unmatched junction bases numbered 3, after V lost 3 bases and J lost 2 bases. CDR1 and CDR2 (germline): MNHNS, SASEGT. The chain carries TRBV6-1 and TRBJ2-2; 10 nucleotides line up with TRBD2. Sequencing was performed on CD4+ or CD8+ T cells sorted from blood, taken in a trial of the OX40 agonist ivuxolimab. The receptor's source is an adult with an advanced solid tumor such as melanoma, head and neck, liver or kidney cancer. The CDR3 DNA follows: TGTGCCAGCAGTGAGCCTAGCGGGAGTAACACCGGGGAGCTGTTTTTT. Residues: CASSEPSGSNTGELFF.